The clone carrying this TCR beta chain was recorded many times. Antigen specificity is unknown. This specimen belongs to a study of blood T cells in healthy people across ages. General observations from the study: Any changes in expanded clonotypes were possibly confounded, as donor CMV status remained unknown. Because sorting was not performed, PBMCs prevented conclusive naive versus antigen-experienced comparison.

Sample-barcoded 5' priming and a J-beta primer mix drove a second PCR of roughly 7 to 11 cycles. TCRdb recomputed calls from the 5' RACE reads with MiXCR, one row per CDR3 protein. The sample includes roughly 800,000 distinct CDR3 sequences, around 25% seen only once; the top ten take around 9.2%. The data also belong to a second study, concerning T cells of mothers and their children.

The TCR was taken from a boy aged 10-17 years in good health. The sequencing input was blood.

As DNA, the CDR3 is TGTGCCAGCAGCCCGGACGGATCTCCTAATGAGCAGTTCTTC. Its protein is CASSPDGSPNEQFF. The J gene is TRBJ2-1, the V gene TRBV14; D not certain. Trimming pared 4 bases from V and 7 bases from J, leaving 14 bases between. Germline CDR1 is SGHDN and CDR2 is FVKESK. The CDR3 spans 14 residues.